This entry describes one T cell receptor beta chain. The CDR3 is 15 amino acids. This entry is derived from a study of blood T cell repertoires in COVID-19. Study processing details: Amplifying reference gene primers gave estimates of nucleated cell counts. Assay: immunoSEQ multiplex PCR; the TCRdb copy retains only in-frame clones and omits some. Clone size and V and J calls were adopted from that table, with D and trimming inferred from the DNA. The repertoire holds approximately 250,000 clones, about 82% seen once, with about 5.1% in the top ten. This TCR was sampled from a man aged 50-60 years with COVID-19, enrolled during active disease. Sequenced input: peripheral blood. The chain carries TRBV12-2 and TRBJ2-3; the table gives TRBD2 as D, unverified against the DNA. TRBV12-2 is tagged as a pseudogene. In DNA form, the CDR3 reads TGTGCAAGTCGCCCGCCCGGGACTAGCACAGATACGCAGTATTTT. It codes for CASRPPGTSTDTQYF.